Listed here are 13 T cell receptor beta chains from one sample, sequenced in a study of cytomegalovirus exposure and HLA in healthy donors. The primer mix had 60 Vbeta and 13 Jbeta primers. Data came from immunoSEQ multiplex PCR; TCRdb stores just in-frame clones and leaves some out. This repertoire shows under 200,000 clones, approximately 67% found once; its top ten account for just under 4.5%. What was sequenced was PBMCs. Every receptor here comes from a woman aged 18-30 years in good health and CMV-seropositive.

V usage is TRBV13 and J usage is TRBJ2-2, with 7 positions matching TRBD1. The CDR3 runs 15 residues. With V trimmed by 5 bases and J by 8 bases, 11 bases remained unmatched. Germline V gene data show CDR1 as PRHDT and CDR2 as FYEKMQ (reference sequence). The DNA for the CDR3 is TGTGCCAGCAGCAGCTATCACAGGGGAGTAGGGGAGCTGTTTTTT. Translating it yields CASSSYHRGVGELFF.

V usage is TRBV4-2 and J usage is TRBJ2-6, with D perhaps matching TRBD1 (6 bases). Trimming left V 5 bases short and J 1 base short, with 9 bases between. The CDR3 extends over 15 amino acids. CDR1 and CDR2 from the germline V gene are LGHNA and YNFKEQ. DNA for the CDR3: TGTGCCAGCAGCACACAGGGTTCTGGGGCCAACGTCCTGACTTTC. This gives the protein CASSTQGSGANVLTF.

The chain links TRBV27 to TRBJ2-4; D may be TRBD2 (6 bases). Germline V gene data show CDR1 as MNHEY and CDR2 as SMNVEV (reference sequence). CDR3 length: 14 residues. Trimming left V 7 bases short and J 4 bases short, with 14 bases between. The CDR3 protein is CASKARAGKNIQYF. The CDR3 DNA reads TGTGCCAGCAAGGCCAGGGCGGGAAAAAACATTCAGTACTTC.

The chain has TRBV14 and TRBJ2-1; possible D gene TRBD1, 5 bases. The germline gives CDR1 SGHDN, CDR2 FVKESK. Deletions cut 0 bases from V and 4 bases from J, with 16 bases between. This CDR3 contains 17 residues. CDR3 DNA sequence: TGTGCCAGCAGCCAAGATCTGGGCCTGCAGGGATACAATGAGCAGTTCTTC. The encoded protein is CASSQDLGLQGYNEQFF.

The CDR3 sequence: CASSLVQGGNQPQHF. The CDR3 bases are TGTGCCAGCAGCTTAGTACAGGGAGGCAATCAGCCCCAGCATTTT. This sequence joins TRBV7-2 and TRBJ1-5; possible D gene TRBD1, 6 bases. The ends were cut back, 1 base at V and 2 bases at J, with 9 bases in the middle. The CDR3 length is 15 residues. Per germline, CDR1 SGHTA and CDR2 FQGNSA. Based on the CDR3 plus reference TRBV7-2 and TRBJ1-5, the full variable domain is GAGVSQSPSNKVTEKGKDVELRCDPISGHTALYWYRQSLGQGLEFLIYFQGNSAPDKSGLPSDRFSAERTGGSVSTLTIQRTQQEDSAVYLCASSLVQGGNQPQHFGDGTRLSIL.

V gene TRBV27 combines with J gene TRBJ2-7; TRBD1 agrees at 8 bases. CDR1 and CDR2 from the germline V gene are MNHEY and SMNVEV (reference sequence). Unmatched junction bases numbered 7, after V lost 7 bases and J lost 2 bases. This CDR3 contains 14 residues. The CDR3 region is CASKETGVPYEQYF. CDR3 bases: TGTGCCAGCAAGGAGACAGGGGTCCCCTACGAGCAGTACTTC.

This clone was seen a single time. The V and J genes are TRBV6-5 and TRBJ2-1; the match to TRBD2 covers 8 bases. CDR3 length equals 14 residues. V trimming: 8 bases; J trimming: 5 bases; junction bases outside the gene matches: 8. Germline V CDR1 and CDR2: MNHEY, SVGAGI. CDR3 region: CASRPGGPNNEQFF. The CDR3 nucleotides are TGTGCCAGCCGTCCGGGGGGGCCGAACAATGAGCAGTTCTTC.

The chain uses TRBV5-1 and TRBJ2-1, with D maybe TRBD2 (5 bases). Germline assignment: CDR1 SGHRS and CDR2 YFSETQ. Trimming pared 5 bases from V and 3 bases from J, leaving 9 bases between. The CDR3 spans 13 residues. CDR3 loop: CASRVDFYNEQFF. The DNA for the CDR3 is TGCGCCAGCAGGGTGGACTTCTACAATGAGCAGTTCTTC. The full variable domain, rest sourced from reference TRBV5-1 and TRBJ2-1, is KAGVTQTPRYLIKTRGQQVTLSCSPISGHRSVSWYQQTPGQGLQFLFEYFSETQRNKGNFPGRFSGRQFSNSRSEMNVSTLELGDSALYLCASRVDFYNEQFFGPGTRLTVL.

CDR3 loop: CASSPYVSSGAPRAFF. CDR3 nucleotide sequence: TGTGCCAGCAGCCCCTATGTATCTAGCGGGGCCCCAAGGGCGTTCTTC. The gene calls are TRBV11-2 and TRBJ2-1; 9 bases fit TRBD2. The germline gives CDR1 SGHAT, CDR2 FQNNGV. Germline trimming cut 5 bases from V and 15 bases from J; bases unmatched to any gene: 20. The CDR3 length is 16 residues.

This clone turned up a few times. V and J are TRBV30 and TRBJ1-1, with 9 bases aligning to TRBD1. The CDR3 spans 14 residues. Germline loops: CDR1 GTSNPN, CDR2 SVGIG (reference sequence). V lost 5 bases and J lost 0; bases outside the gene matches: 4. This CDR3 is CAWGTGHMNTEAFF. The CDR3 DNA reads TGTGCCTGGGGGACAGGGCATATGAACACTGAAGCTTTCTTT.

V and J are TRBV5-1 and TRBJ2-4, with D possibly TRBD2 on 6 matching bases. The germline gives CDR1 SGHRS, CDR2 YFSETQ. This CDR3 spans 13 amino acids. Trimming cost V 1 base and J 13 bases, with 15 bases left between them. CDR3 amino acids: CASSLTGDLGQYF. CDR3 DNA sequence: TGCGCCAGCAGCTTGACCGGGGACTTGGGCCAGTACTTC.

This clone was seen only a few times. The chain recombines TRBV19 with TRBJ2-7, with 9 nucleotides matching TRBD1. V was clipped by 5 bases and J by 3 bases; unmatched bases: 5. Per germline, CDR1 LNHDA and CDR2 SQIVND (reference sequence). The CDR3 covers 14 residues. The CDR3, as DNA: TGTGCCAGTAGTCACCGGGACAGGGTCTACGAGCAGTACTTC. It yields the protein CASSHRDRVYEQYF. Full variable domain (missing parts from reference TRBV19 and TRBJ2-7): DGGITQSPKYLFRKEGQNVTLSCEQNLNHDAMYWYRQDPGQGLRLIYYSQIVNDFQKGDIAEGYSVSREKKESFPLTVTSAQKNPTAFYLCASSHRDRVYEQYFGPGTRLTVT.

The chain links TRBV7-2 to TRBJ1-4, with 9 bases lining up with TRBD1. Per the germline V gene, CDR1 is SGHTA and CDR2 is FQGNSA. The CDR3 covers 14 residues. Trimming removed 5 bases from V and 7 bases from J; junction bases left unmatched: 5. CDR3: CASSPGTGREKLFF. CDR3 nucleotides: TGTGCCAGCAGCCCCGGGACAGGGCGTGAAAAACTGTTTTTT.